The next 11 T cell receptor beta chains were all read from a single sample in a study of tumor-infiltrating lymphocytes in primary liver carcinoma. Out of unsorted whole blood came the blood RNA, and germline DNA was extracted as well. TCR beta cDNA was prepared out of 500 ng total RNA by means of a constant-region primer. It was through three nested multiplex PCR rounds of slightly modified ARM-PCR that TCR beta libraries arose. Rounds one and two of PCR, each of about 10 cycles, were primed with TRBV1-TRBV30 forward primers and a C-beta reverse primer. Each CDR3 protein is one row after TCRdb ran MiXCR on the multiplex PCR reads. The sample carries roughly 330,000 distinct CDR3 sequences, about two thirds recorded once. The sequenced material came from peripheral blood. The receptor source for this set is a middle-aged man with primary liver carcinoma and hepatitis B virus infection.

Comment on this clonotype: Its ends do not fully match the called genes, so a read error is possible. The V call is TRBV11-2, the J call TRBJ2-7; TRBD2 might be the D (6 bases). In germline, CDR1 is SGHAT, CDR2 FQNNGV. This CDR3 comprises 14 residues. CDR3 sequence reads: CASRLGRDPYEQYF. The CDR3, as DNA: TGTGCCAGCAGGTTAGGGCGGGATCCTTACGAGCAGTACTTC.

Worth noting for this clonotype: A much larger clonotype is one base distant, so this may be a read error. This chain joins TRBV4-2 and TRBJ2-5; tentative D call: TRBD1 (5 bases). The CDR3 is made up of 15 amino acids. Germline values: CDR1 LGHNA, CDR2 YNFKEQ. The CDR3 region is CASSISGQGQETHYF. The DNA for the CDR3 is TGTGCCAGCAGCATAAGTGGGCAGGGCCAGGAGACCCATTACTTC.

The J gene is TRBJ1-1, the V gene TRBV28, with 11 bases that match TRBD1. The CDR3 sequence is 15 residues long. V lost 10 bases, J lost 5 bases, and 12 bases stayed unmatched. The germline V gene encodes CDR1 MDHEN and CDR2 SYDVKM. CDR3 sequence: CAIDNPGQGDTEAFF. CDR3 nucleotide sequence: TGTGCCATCGATAATCCGGGACAGGGGGATACTGAAGCTTTCTTT.

The chain links TRBV7-8 to TRBJ1-1, with a weak D call TRBD1 (5 bases). In germline, CDR1 is SGHVS, CDR2 FQNEAQ. This CDR3 region has 14 residues. Between the trimmed V and J ends, which lost 1 base and 13 bases, there was a span of 19 bases. The CDR3 DNA is TGTGCCAGCAGCTTAGGAGGAGGGACTCAATCCATTTTCTTT. It translates to CASSLGGGTQSIFF.

In this sample, this clonotype turned up many times. The chain employs TRBV29-1 and TRBJ2-1, with TRBD2 identical over 7 bases. Looked up from germline, CDR1 is SQVTM and CDR2 is ANQGSEA. With 7 bases clipped from V and 8 bases from J, the junction kept 14 bases outside the gene matches. The CDR3 runs 14 residues. The CDR3 protein is CSACGSSVSDEQFF. In nucleotides, the CDR3 is TGCAGCGCCTGCGGGAGTTCGGTATCCGATGAGCAGTTCTTC.

V usage is TRBV10-2 and J usage is TRBJ2-7, with 9 bases lining up with TRBD2. CDR3 length: 14 residues. Germline CDR1 and CDR2: WSHSY and SAAADI. Germline trimming cut 0 bases from V and 3 bases from J; bases unmatched to any gene: 0. Here the CDR3 reads CASSESSGSYEQYF. For the CDR3, the DNA is TGCGCCAGCAGTGAGTCTAGCGGGAGCTACGAGCAGTACTTC.

This clonotype was detected many times. CDR3 protein: CASSNQETQYF. The DNA of the CDR3 is TGTGCCAGCAGCAACCAAGAGACCCAGTACTTC. The chain combines TRBV6-6 with TRBJ2-5; no definite D call. V lost 6 bases and J 0 bases, leaving 2 bases between the germline ends. This CDR3 region has 11 residues. The germline V gene has CDR1 MNHNY and CDR2 SVGAGI (reference sequence).

This rearrangement joins TRBV11-2 to TRBJ2-5; D possibly corresponds to TRBD1 (6 bases). CDR3 length equals 15 residues. Trimming removed 5 bases from V and 11 bases from J, with 24 bases in between. Germline V CDR1 and CDR2: SGHAT, FQNNGV. CDR3 in DNA: TGTGCCAGCAGCCTATTACCGGACAGCTACAATGAGCAGTACTTC. The encoded protein is CASSLLPDSYNEQYF. The full variable domain, completed using reference TRBV11-2 and TRBJ2-5, is EAGVAQSPRYKIIEKRQSVAFWCNPISGHATLYWYQQILGQGPKLLIQFQNNGVVDDSQLPKDRFSAERLKGVDSTLKIQPAKLEDSAVYLCASSLLPDSYNEQYFGPGTRLLVL.

Note on this clonotype: Being one base from a much bigger clone, this may be a read error. The J gene is TRBJ1-1, the V gene TRBV12-3 or TRBV12-4; perhaps TRBD1 as D (5 bases). The CDR3 runs to 12 residues. The CDR3 reads CTSSPGDPEAFF. CDR3 DNA sequence: TGTACCAGCAGCCCTGGGGACCCTGAAGCTTTCTTT.

This clonotype turned up a few times. The chain has TRBV28 and TRBJ1-2, with TRBD1 identical over 11 bases. J gave up 4 bases and V 6 bases, and 4 bases lay outside the gene matches. CDR1 and CDR2 (germline): MDHEN, SYDVKM. CDR3 size: 14 residues. The CDR3 DNA is TGTGCCAGCAGAACCGGGACAGGGGGCTATGGCTACACCTTC. It codes for CASRTGTGGYGYTF.

This clonotype came up many times. The chain uses TRBV6-1 and TRBJ2-3, with D maybe TRBD2 (5 bases). Germline values: CDR1 MNHNS, CDR2 SASEGT. The CDR3 runs 14 residues. With 8 bases removed from V and 6 bases from J, the gap between germline ends came to 18 bases. Here the CDR3 reads CASGPRVTGDTQYF. As DNA, the CDR3 is TGTGCCAGCGGTCCAAGGGTTACGGGGGATACGCAGTATTTT.